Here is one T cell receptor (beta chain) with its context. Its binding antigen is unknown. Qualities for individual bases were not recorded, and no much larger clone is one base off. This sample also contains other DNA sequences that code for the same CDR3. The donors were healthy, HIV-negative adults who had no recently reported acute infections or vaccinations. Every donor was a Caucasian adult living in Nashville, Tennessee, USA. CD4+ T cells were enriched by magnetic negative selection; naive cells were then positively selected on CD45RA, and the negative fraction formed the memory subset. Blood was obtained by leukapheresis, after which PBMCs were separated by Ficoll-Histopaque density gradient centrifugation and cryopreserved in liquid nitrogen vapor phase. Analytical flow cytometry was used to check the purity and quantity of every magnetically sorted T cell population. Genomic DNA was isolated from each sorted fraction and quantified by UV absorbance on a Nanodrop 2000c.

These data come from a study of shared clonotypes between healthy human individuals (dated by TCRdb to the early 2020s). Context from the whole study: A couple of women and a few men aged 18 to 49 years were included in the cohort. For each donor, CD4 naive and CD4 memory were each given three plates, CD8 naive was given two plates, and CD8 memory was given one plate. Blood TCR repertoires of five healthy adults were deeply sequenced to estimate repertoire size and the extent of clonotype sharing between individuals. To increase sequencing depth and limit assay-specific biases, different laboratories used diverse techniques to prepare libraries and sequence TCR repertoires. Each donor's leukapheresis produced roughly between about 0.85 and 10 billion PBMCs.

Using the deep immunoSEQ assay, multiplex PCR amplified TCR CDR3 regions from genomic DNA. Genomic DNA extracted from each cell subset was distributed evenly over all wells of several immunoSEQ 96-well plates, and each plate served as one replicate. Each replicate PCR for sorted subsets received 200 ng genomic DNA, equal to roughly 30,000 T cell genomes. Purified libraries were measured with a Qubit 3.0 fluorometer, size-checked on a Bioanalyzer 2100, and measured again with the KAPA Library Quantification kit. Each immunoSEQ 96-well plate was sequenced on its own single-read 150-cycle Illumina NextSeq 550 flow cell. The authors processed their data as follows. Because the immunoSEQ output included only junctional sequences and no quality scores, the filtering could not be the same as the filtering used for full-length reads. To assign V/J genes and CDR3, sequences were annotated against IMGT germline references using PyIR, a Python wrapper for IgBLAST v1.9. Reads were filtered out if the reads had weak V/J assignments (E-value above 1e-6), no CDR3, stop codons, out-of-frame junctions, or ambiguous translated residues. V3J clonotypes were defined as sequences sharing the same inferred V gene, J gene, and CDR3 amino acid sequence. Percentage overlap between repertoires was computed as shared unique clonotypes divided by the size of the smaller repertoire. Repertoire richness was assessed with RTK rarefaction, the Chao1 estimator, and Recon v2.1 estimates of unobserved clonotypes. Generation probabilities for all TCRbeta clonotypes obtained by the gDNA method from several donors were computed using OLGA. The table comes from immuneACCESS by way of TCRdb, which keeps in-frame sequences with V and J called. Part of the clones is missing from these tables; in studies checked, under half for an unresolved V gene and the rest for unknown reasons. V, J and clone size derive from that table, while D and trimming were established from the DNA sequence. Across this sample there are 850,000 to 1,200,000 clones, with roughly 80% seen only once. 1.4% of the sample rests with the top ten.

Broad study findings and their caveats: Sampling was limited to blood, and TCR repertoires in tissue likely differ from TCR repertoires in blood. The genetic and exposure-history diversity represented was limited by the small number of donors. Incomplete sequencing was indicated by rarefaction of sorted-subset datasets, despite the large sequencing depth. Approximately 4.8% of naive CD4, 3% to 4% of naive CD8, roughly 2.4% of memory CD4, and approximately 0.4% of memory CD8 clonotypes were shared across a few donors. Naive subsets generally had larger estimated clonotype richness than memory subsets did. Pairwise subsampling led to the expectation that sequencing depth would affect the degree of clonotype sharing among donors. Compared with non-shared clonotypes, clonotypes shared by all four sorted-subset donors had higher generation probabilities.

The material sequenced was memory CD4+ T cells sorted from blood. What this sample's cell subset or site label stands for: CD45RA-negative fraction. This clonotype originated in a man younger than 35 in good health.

The CDR3 protein sequence reads: CASSTLAGGRETQYF. In nucleotide form, the sequence is TGTGCCAGCAGCACCCTAGCGGGGGGGAGGGAGACCCAGTACTTC. The chain joins TRBV11-2 to TRBJ2-5; TRBD2 fits 12 bases in the junction. The CDR3 has 15 amino acids, counting the end cysteine and phenylalanine. Only the CDR3 region is kept as DNA, spanning 45 bases read in frame from base 1. Clipping removes 5 bases from V and 5 bases from J, with 6 as the unmatched junction base count. In the germline V gene, CDR1 corresponds to SGHAT and CDR2 to FQNNGV.